These T cell receptor beta chains were read from a single sample in a study of shared clonotypes between healthy human individuals. Sequencing was performed with immunoSEQ multiplex PCR; in TCRdb, only in-frame clones are kept and a portion is missing. This table holds 2 million to 2.5 million clones, approximately 93% found once. Material: naive CD4+ T cells from PBMCs. The receptors shown here come from a man aged 18 to 29 in good health. Some clones in this sample may be carry-over from other donors' samples. CDR3s include the opening cysteine and the closing phenylalanine or tryptophan.

>TRBJ1-2|TRBV18
CASSGGILLNYGYTF
>TRBJ2-2|TRBV28
CASSLLGPSNTGELFF
>TRBJ2-1|TRBV19
CASREGPYNEQFF
>TRBJ2-3|TRBV18
CASSPTSGTDTQYF
>TRBJ2-6|TRBV19
CASLRGSSGANVLTF
>TRBJ2-1|TRBV4-3
CASSQVTGLAGVVSYNEQFF
>TRBJ1-2|TRBV4-2
CASNSGQSRVGYTF
>TRBJ2-7|TRBV5-1
CASSATGFGYEQYF
>TRBJ1-4|TRBV27
CASSLRLRGAGEKLFF
>TRBJ2-3|TRBV4-1
CASSQAGLSTDTQYF
>TRBJ2-7|TRBV28
CASSSVGANYYEQYF
>TRBJ1-4|TRBV10-3
CAISDGIEEKLFF
>TRBJ1-1|TRBV5-1
CASSATSLNTEAFF
>TRBJ2-3|TRBV29-1
CSVDRVDDTQYF
>TRBJ2-1|TRBV30
CAWSVIAGGNGEQFF
>TRBJ2-7|TRBV7-6
CASSSSGDRGLGEQYF
>TRBJ1-4|TRBV9
CASSVQPGTNEKLFF
>TRBJ2-2|TRBV9
CASSVAPGTSGRDANTGELFF
>TRBJ1-5|TRBV28
CASSYIRGGNQPQHF
>TRBJ2-5|TRBV27
CASSFLGSPQETQYF
>TRBJ2-3|TRBV7-3
CASSDRLAGGISDTQYF
>TRBJ2-3|TRBV10-3
CATLSPSQESTDTQYF
>TRBJ1-1|TRBV6-5
CASSLTYSREAFF
>TRBJ2-3|TRBV5-1
CASRQTSGTDTQYF
>TRBJ2-5|TRBV5-1
CASSLGRGDETQYF
>TRBJ2-7|TRBV5-1
CASSLTPGHDYEQYF
>TRBJ2-7|TRBV27
CASSSTRALGGEQYF
>TRBJ1-1|TRBV5-4
CASSLVGRNTEAFF
>TRBJ2-2|TRBV30
CACPTGENTGELFF
>TRBJ2-5|TRBV11-2
CASSLEGAGGPHETQYF
>TRBJ2-1|TRBV4-1
CASSQRGDGGLSSYNEQFF
>TRBJ2-6|TRBV18
CASSPPNRVEIGANVLTF
>TRBJ1-2|TRBV28
CASSYGTSSPGGYTF
>TRBJ1-1|TRBV7-9
CALNDIEAFF
>TRBJ2-7|TRBV9
CASSPQLVTEQYF
>TRBJ2-4|TRBV5-4
CASSLAGAKNIQYF
>TRBJ2-7|TRBV28
CASISWDRYEQYF
>TRBJ2-7|TRBV2
CASSVGASISYEQYF
>TRBJ2-7|TRBV28
CASSSAYLSYEQYF
>TRBJ2-7|TRBV27
CASSFSNRGMYEQYF
>TRBJ2-7|TRBV6-5
CASSQRNEQYF
>TRBJ2-4|TRBV7-2
CASSLMGEDIQYF
>TRBJ1-1|TRBV7-9
CASSYQGTVNTEAFF
>TRBJ2-6|TRBV10-3
CAIGTGGTGANVLTF
>TRBJ1-1|TRBV19
CASSMGQGGTEAFF
>TRBJ2-3|TRBV5-1
CASSLTVLKGTQYF
>TRBJ2-3|TRBV6-6
CASSYLPGHQMDTQYF
>TRBJ1-2|TRBV18
CASSPRTGANYGYTF
>TRBJ1-1|TRBV7-9
CASSLGGGVYQAFF
>TRBJ2-2|TRBV2
CASRPLPGELFF
>TRBJ1-4|TRBV5-1
CASRDDHEKLFF
>TRBJ2-5|TRBV7-9
CASSVGQGRETQYF
>TRBJ1-5|TRBV28
CASSLGGAVQPQHF
>TRBJ2-5|TRBV9
CASSAFTGLEETQYF
>TRBJ2-7|TRBV19
CASSSKPGQGAYEQYF